This TCR beta chain was identified during a study of blood T cell repertoires in COVID-19. The overall study: There were acute and convalescent COVID-19 samples, and they came from the United States, Italy and Spain. The analysed material was cDNA or gDNA that came from T cells, B-cell-depleted T cells, or PBMCs.

Germline V gene lookup returns CDR1 SGDLS and CDR2 YYNGEE. The CDR3 runs to 19 residues. V lost 0 bases and J 6 bases, leaving 27 bases between the germline ends. Original processing notes: Nucleated cell counts were estimated from reference gene primer amplification. Method: immunoSEQ multiplex PCR; TCRdb's copy keeps in-frame clones and lacks some. V and J calls and clone size follow that table, whereas D and trimming were derived from the DNA. The sample consists of approximately 500,000 clones, roughly 91% of them appearing once. Seattle enrolled patients during active infection and tracked them longitudinally.

The clonotype originates from a woman in her forties or fifties with COVID-19, enrolled during active disease. The specimen was peripheral blood. The gene calls are TRBV9 and TRBJ1-2; a weak D match, TRBD1 (6 bases). The CDR3 DNA is TGTGCCAGCAGCGTAGCTGGGGGGGGCAGGGGCCCACAGGCTCATGGCTACACCTTC. It translates to CASSVAGGGRGPQAHGYTF.